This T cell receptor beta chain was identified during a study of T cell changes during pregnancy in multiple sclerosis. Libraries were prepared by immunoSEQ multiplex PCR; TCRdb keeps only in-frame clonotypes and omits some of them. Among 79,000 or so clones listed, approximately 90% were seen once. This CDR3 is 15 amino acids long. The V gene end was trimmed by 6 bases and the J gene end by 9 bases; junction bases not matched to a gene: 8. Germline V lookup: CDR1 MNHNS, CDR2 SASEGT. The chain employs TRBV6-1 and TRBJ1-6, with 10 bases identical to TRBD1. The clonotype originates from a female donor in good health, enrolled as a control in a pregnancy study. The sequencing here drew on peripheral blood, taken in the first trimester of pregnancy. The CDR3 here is CASSTGQGGSSPLHF. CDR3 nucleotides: TGTGCCAGCAGCACAGGACAGGGGGGGAGTTCACCCCTCCACTTT.